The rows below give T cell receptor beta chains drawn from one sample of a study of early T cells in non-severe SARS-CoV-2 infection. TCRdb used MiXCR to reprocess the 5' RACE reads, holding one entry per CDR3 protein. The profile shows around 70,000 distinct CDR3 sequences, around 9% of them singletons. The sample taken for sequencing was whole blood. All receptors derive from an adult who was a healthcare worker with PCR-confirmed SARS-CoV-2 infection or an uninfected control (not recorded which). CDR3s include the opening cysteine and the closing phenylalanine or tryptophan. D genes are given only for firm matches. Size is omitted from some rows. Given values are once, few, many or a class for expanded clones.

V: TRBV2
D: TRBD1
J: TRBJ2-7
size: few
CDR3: CASTRGFSSYEQYF
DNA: TGTGCCAGCACCAGGGGGTTCAGCTCCTACGAGCAGTACTTC

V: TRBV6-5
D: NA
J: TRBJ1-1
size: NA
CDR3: CASSYSQGRTEVFF
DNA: TGTGCCAGCAGTTACTCACAGGGAAGGACTGAAGTTTTCTTT

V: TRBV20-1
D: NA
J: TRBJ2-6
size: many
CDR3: CSARVRERQSSGANVLTF
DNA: TGCAGTGCTAGAGTCAGGGAGCGGCAGAGCTCTGGGGCCAACGTCCTGACTTTC

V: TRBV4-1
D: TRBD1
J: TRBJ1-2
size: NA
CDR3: CASSEGTGYDYGYTF
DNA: TGCGCCAGCAGCGAAGGGACAGGGTACGACTATGGCTACACCTTC

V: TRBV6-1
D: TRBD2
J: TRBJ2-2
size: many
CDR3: CASSELAGDTGELFF
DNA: TGTGCCAGCAGTGAACTAGCGGGAGACACCGGGGAGCTGTTTTTT

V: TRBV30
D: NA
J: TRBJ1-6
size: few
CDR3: CAWSLRNNSPLHF
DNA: TGTGCCTGGAGCTTACGGAATAATTCACCCCTCCACTTT

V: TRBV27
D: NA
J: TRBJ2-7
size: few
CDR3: CASTLGRGSSYEQYF
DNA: TGTGCCAGCACTTTGGGCAGGGGAAGCTCCTACGAGCAGTACTTC

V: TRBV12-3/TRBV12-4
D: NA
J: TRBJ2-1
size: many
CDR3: CASSLVPTNNEQFF
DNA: TGTGCCAGCAGTTTAGTCCCGACTAACAATGAGCAGTTCTTC

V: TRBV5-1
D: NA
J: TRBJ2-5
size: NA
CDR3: CASSLGIQETQYF
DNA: TGCGCCAGCAGCTTGGGCATCCAAGAGACCCAGTACTTC

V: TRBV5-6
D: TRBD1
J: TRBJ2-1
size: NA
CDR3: CASSLWAGGPEQFF
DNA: TGTGCCAGCAGCTTATGGGCAGGGGGCCCTGAGCAGTTCTTC

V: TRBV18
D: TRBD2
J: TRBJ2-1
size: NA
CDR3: CASSLNTGLANNEQFF
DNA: TGTGCCAGCTCGCTAAATACGGGACTAGCAAACAATGAGCAGTTCTTC

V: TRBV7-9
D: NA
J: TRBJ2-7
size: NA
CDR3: CASSLAGLVNYEQYF
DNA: TGTGCCAGCAGCTTAGCGGGACTCGTTAATTACGAGCAGTACTTC

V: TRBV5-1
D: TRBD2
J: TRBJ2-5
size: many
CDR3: CASSSGLAFGETQYF
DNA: TGCGCCAGCAGCTCGGGACTAGCCTTCGGGGAGACCCAGTACTTC

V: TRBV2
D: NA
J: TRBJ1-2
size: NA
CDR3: CATQPEISSGYTF
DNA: TGTGCCACCCAACCTGAAATCTCGTCTGGCTACACCTTC

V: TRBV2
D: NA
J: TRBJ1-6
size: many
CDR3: CASKRDALCLF
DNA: TGTGCCAGCAAGCGGGACGCCCTATGTCTCTTT

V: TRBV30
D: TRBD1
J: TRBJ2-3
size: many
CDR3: CATHRGFTDTQYF
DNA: TGTGCCACACACAGGGGTTTCACAGATACGCAGTATTTT

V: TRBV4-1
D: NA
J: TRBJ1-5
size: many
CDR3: CASSQVSGGEGNQPQHF
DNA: TGCGCCAGCAGCCAAGTCTCGGGGGGTGAGGGCAATCAGCCCCAGCATTTT

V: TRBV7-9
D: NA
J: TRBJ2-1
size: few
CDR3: CASSLVRSFQDEQFF
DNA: TGTGCCAGCAGCTTAGTTCGGTCCTTCCAAGATGAGCAGTTCTTC

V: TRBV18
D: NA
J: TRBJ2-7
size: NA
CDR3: CASFQGGSSYEQYF
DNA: TGTGCCAGCTTTCAAGGTGGGAGCTCCTACGAGCAGTACTTC

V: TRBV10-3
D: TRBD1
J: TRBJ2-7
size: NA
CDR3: CAISPTGARGEQYF
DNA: TGTGCCATCAGCCCAACAGGGGCAAGGGGCGAGCAGTACTTC

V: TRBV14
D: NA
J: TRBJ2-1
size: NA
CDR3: CASSQSTTEYSYNEQFF
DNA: TGTGCCAGCAGCCAATCCACAACCGAGTACTCCTACAATGAGCAGTTCTTC

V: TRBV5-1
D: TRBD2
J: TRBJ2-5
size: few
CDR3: CASSLGLAGGSETQYF
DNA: TGCGCCAGCAGCTTGGGACTAGCGGGAGGAAGCGAGACCCAGTACTTC

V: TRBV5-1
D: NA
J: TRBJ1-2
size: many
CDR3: CASSLEGGYTF
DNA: TGCGCCAGCAGCTTGGAGGGGGGCTACACCTTC